These T cell receptor beta chains were read from a single sample in a study of cytomegalovirus exposure and HLA in healthy donors. Using immunoSEQ multiplex PCR, the repertoire was profiled, and TCRdb retains in-frame clones only, with some absent. The data contain more than 95,000 clones, around 66% of them singletons. Input material: PBMCs. Receptors were obtained from a woman aged 45-65 years in good health and CMV-seronegative. CDR3s include the opening cysteine and the closing phenylalanine or tryptophan. The order of the fields is V gene, J gene, CDR3 protein.

TRBV11-2	TRBJ2-3	CASSPRGPVGTDTQYF
TRBV5-1	TRBJ2-1	CASSLGVNEQFF
TRBV14	TRBJ2-1	CASSQVGRGEQFF
TRBV9	TRBJ1-2	CASSVAPGGGQNNYGYTF
TRBV18	TRBJ2-2	CASSLGTGNTGELFF
TRBV10-1	TRBJ1-6	CASSDDTYNSPLHF
TRBV11-2	TRBJ2-3	CASSENPISSTDTQYF
TRBV6-4	TRBJ2-3	CASSEGTARTDTQYF
TRBV15	TRBJ2-5	CATSRVGTGQETQYF
TRBV4-2	TRBJ2-5	CASSQDGGEKTQYF
TRBV7-9	TRBJ1-4	CASSANSATNEKLFF
TRBV28	TRBJ2-7	CASSHSYEQYF
TRBV7-9	TRBJ2-7	CASTRPGQGGEQYF
TRBV11-2	TRBJ2-7	CASSLATGGSYEQYF
TRBV6-5	TRBJ2-1	CARGQLIYNEQFF
TRBV9	-	CASSPRLAGGVNEQYF
TRBV7-6	TRBJ1-6	CASSPRGDSPLHF
TRBV19	TRBJ1-2	CASSFREANYGYTF
TRBV7-2	TRBJ2-3	CASSSYSSMTDTQYF
TRBV18	TRBJ2-7	CASSPYPRTSETYEQYF
TRBV7-9	TRBJ2-2	CASSLVLDSRGTGELFF
TRBV15	TRBJ2-3	CATRAVWGPSTDTQYF
TRBV4-2	TRBJ2-7	CASSQDNMEGYEQYF
TRBV9	TRBJ2-5	CASSLRTSGDDQETQYF